Each of the 32 T cell receptor beta chains below was sequenced from the same sample in a study of identical twins (dated by TCRdb to the mid-2010s). Libraries were made using 5' RACE. Sequencing instrument: Illumina HiSeq 2000. TCRdb passed the public sequencing reads through fastp at Q25 and MiXCR, retaining productive beta sequences. Rows with a matching CDR3 protein are joined into one entry that keeps the most common DNA and genes. The sample table contains 690,000 or so distinct CDR3 sequences; only one count was recorded for 6% to 6.5% of them. Roughly 1.6% of the sample rests with the top ten. The source material was naive T cells sorted from blood. The cell subset or site label corresponds to: cells isolated with a human naive T-cell isolation kit. These receptors came from a man between 18 and 29 years old in good health.

This clonotype has ten or more counts. The chain joins TRBV28 to TRBJ2-7; 10 bases align to TRBD2. Germline CDR1 reads MDHEN; CDR2 reads SYDVKM. This CDR3 is 15 amino acids long. The ends lost 7 bases at V and 4 bases at J; junction bases unmatched: 10. CDR3 loop: CASIKAGGPIYEQYF. The CDR3 DNA follows: TGTGCCAGCATCAAAGCGGGAGGGCCTATTTACGAGCAGTACTTC.

This clonotype was observed a few times. The chain combines TRBV3-1 with TRBJ2-7; D is undetermined. This CDR3 contains 12 residues. CDR1 LGHDT and CDR2 YNNKEL come from the germline V gene (reference sequence). The V gene lost 3 bases and the J gene lost 3 bases, with 6 bases spanning the gap. CDR3 DNA: TGTGCCAGCAGCCAGGGTTTCTACGAGCAGTACGTC. It codes for CASSQGFYEQYV.

As to this clonotype: A much larger clone sits a single nucleotide away, making a read error possible. V and J are TRBV20-1 and TRBJ2-2; the match to TRBD2 covers 7 bases. The CDR3 has 14 residues. Germline lookup yields CDR1 DFQATT and CDR2 SNEGSKA (reference sequence). DNA for the CDR3: TGCAGTGCTACTAGCGGACCGAACACCGGGGAGCTGTATTTT. Translation gives CSATSGPNTGELYF.

This clonotype was counted many times. The chain couples TRBV6-2 or TRBV6-3 to TRBJ1-5; unclear D gene. The germline gives CDR1 MNHEY, CDR2 SVGEGT. This CDR3 is 13 amino acids long. Between the trimmed V and J ends, which lost 3 bases and 5 bases, there was a span of 8 bases. CDR3 coding DNA: TGTGCCAGCAGTTATTTGAAGGATCAGCCCCAGCATTTT. This gives the protein CASSYLKDQPQHF.

V usage is TRBV12-3 or TRBV12-4 and J usage is TRBJ2-1; weak D call: TRBD2 (6 bases). V was shortened by 5 bases and J by 9 bases, with 26 bases between the two germline ends. CDR3 length: 17 residues. The CDR3 nucleotides are TGTGCCAGCAGTATGAGGCGGGGACCCCCCTTAATGGGTGAGCAGTTCTTC. Amino acid sequence: CASSMRRGPPLMGEQFF.

The V call is TRBV10-3, the J call TRBJ2-3; D possibly corresponds to TRBD1 (6 bases). From germline, CDR1 is ENHRY and CDR2 SYGVKD. The V gene lost 5 bases and the J gene lost 1 base, with 7 bases spanning the gap. The CDR3 is 13 amino acids. The CDR3 is CAISPGGTDTQYF. The DNA of the CDR3 is TGTGCCATCAGTCCAGGGGGCACAGATACGCAGTATTTT.

Only a few counts were recorded for this clonotype. This chain uses TRBV7-8 with TRBJ2-7, with TRBD2 matching 12 bases. V was pared by 3 bases and J by 3 bases, with 9 bases of the junction left unmatched. The CDR3 has 17 residues. Germline-derived CDR1 and CDR2 are SGHVS and FQNEAQ. CDR3 amino acids: CASSFMGGLAGIYEQYV. DNA for the CDR3: TGTGCCAGCAGCTTTATGGGCGGACTAGCGGGGATCTACGAGCAGTACGTC.

This clonotype has just a few counts. This sequence joins TRBV12-3 or TRBV12-4 and TRBJ2-1; 11 nucleotides line up with TRBD2. The CDR3 length is 14 residues. Trimming cost V 6 bases and J 9 bases; bases outside gene matches: 7. CDR3 loop: CASSRLAGGFEQFF. The CDR3 DNA is TGTGCCAGCAGCCGCCTAGCGGGAGGTTTTGAGCAGTTCTTC.

The sample holds many counts of this clonotype. The CDR3 DNA follows: TGTGCCAGCAGCTTAATGCAGGGAGAGGACACTGAAGCTTTCTTT. Translated: CASSLMQGEDTEAFF. The J gene is TRBJ1-1, the V gene TRBV7-9; a weak D match, TRBD1 (5 bases). There are 15 residues in the CDR3. The germline gives CDR1 SEHNR, CDR2 FQNEAQ (reference sequence). With 2 bases removed from V and 3 bases from J, the gap between germline ends came to 13 bases. The full variable domain, its missing parts supplied by reference TRBV7-9 and TRBJ1-1, is DTGVSQNPRHKITKRGQNVTFRCDPISEHNRLYWYRQTLGQGPEFLTYFQNEAQLEKSRLLSDRFSAERPKGSFSTLEIQRTEQGDSAMYLCASSLMQGEDTEAFFGQGTRLTVV.

This clonotype was detected only a few times. V is TRBV14 and J is TRBJ2-5; D perhaps matches TRBD1 (6 bases). The germline V gene encodes CDR1 SGHDN and CDR2 FVKESK. Trimming stripped 4 bases from V and 5 bases from J, with 17 bases between. The CDR3 totals 15 residues. The CDR3 nucleotides read TGTGCCAGCAGCCCCATGACAGGTAGAGAGGAGACCCAGTACTTC. The encoded protein is CASSPMTGREETQYF.

There are a few counts of this clonotype. The chain employs TRBV12-3 or TRBV12-4 and TRBJ1-2, with D perhaps matching TRBD1 (6 bases). Trimming removed 2 bases from V and 3 bases from J, with 16 bases in between. The CDR3 loop spans 16 amino acids. The CDR3 is CASSLSPADSYYGYTF. DNA for the CDR3: TGTGCCAGCAGTTTAAGCCCCGCGGACAGTTACTATGGCTACACCTTC.

This clonotype has a handful of counts. The rearrangement links TRBV11-2 to TRBJ2-5; possibly TRBD2 for D (5 bases). The CDR3 contains 14 residues. Trimming pared 5 bases from V and 5 bases from J, leaving 15 bases between. Germline V lookup: CDR1 SGHAT, CDR2 FQNNGV. CDR3: CASSLLRAEETQYF. CDR3 in DNA: TGTGCCAGCAGCCTATTGAGGGCCGAGGAGACCCAGTACTTC.

This clonotype was counted many times. The chain uses TRBV7-2 and TRBJ2-7; D not resolved. This CDR3 is built from 15 residues. Germline CDR1 SGHTA, CDR2 FQGNSA. V was cut by 5 bases and J by 6 bases, with 20 bases left in between. The CDR3 loop is CASSHSVGSKVEQYF. The CDR3, as DNA: TGTGCCAGCAGCCACTCCGTGGGGTCCAAGGTCGAGCAGTACTTC.

This clonotype was recorded many times. This chain connects TRBV20-1 to TRBJ2-1; weak D call: TRBD1 (5 bases). The CDR3 length is 13 residues. The germline V gene encodes CDR1 DFQATT and CDR2 SNEGSKA (reference sequence). V lost 3 bases, J lost 0 bases, and 6 bases lay in between. In DNA, the CDR3 is TGCAGTGCTAGCAGGGACTCCTACAATGAGCAGTTCTTC. Translation: CSASRDSYNEQFF.

The sample holds many counts of this clonotype. The chain couples TRBV6-1 to TRBJ2-1; D might be TRBD2 (6 bases). CDR1 and CDR2 (germline): MNHNS, SASEGT. The length of the CDR3 is 15 residues. With 6 bases removed from V and 3 bases from J, the gap between germline ends came to 15 bases. The CDR3 loop reads CASRLSGLYYNEQFF. Written as DNA, the CDR3 is TGTGCCAGCAGACTTAGCGGACTTTACTACAATGAGCAGTTCTTC.

The chain joins TRBV6-5 to TRBJ2-7; tentative D call: TRBD2 (6 bases). Germline CDR1 reads MNHEY; CDR2 reads SVGAGI. The V end lost 3 bases, the J end lost 0 bases, and 18 bases lay between the germline ends. This CDR3 has 17 residues. The CDR3 bases are TGTGCCAGCAGTTATACGGAAGGGACTCCACGCTCCTACGAGCAGTACTTC. Translated: CASSYTEGTPRSYEQYF.

This chain joins TRBV6-1 and TRBJ2-1; TRBD2 aligns across 7 bases. V shed 5 bases, J shed 9 bases, and the junction held 13 bases outside the gene matches. Germline V CDR1 and CDR2: MNHNS, SASEGT. The CDR3 is 15 amino acids. The CDR3 region has the DNA TGTGCCAGCAGTCGAGGGTCGGGAGGTCAGGTTGAGCAGTTCTTC. This encodes CASSRGSGGQVEQFF.

This clonotype was picked up many times. This rearrangement joins TRBV12-3 or TRBV12-4 to TRBJ2-5; 13 bases align to TRBD2. The junction had 3 bases not matched to a gene; V was cut back by 4 bases and J by 1 base. CDR3 size: 16 residues. The CDR3 reads CASSSRTSGSQETQYF. CDR3 coding DNA: TGTGCCAGCAGTTCACGGACTAGCGGGAGCCAAGAGACCCAGTACTTC.

This clonotype was picked up a small number of times. J is TRBJ2-7 and V is TRBV14; D perhaps matches TRBD1 (6 bases). Germline V gene sequence: CDR1 SGHDN, CDR2 FVKESK. Trimming shortened V by 4 bases and J by 3 bases, and 13 bases separated the two germline ends. This CDR3 contains 14 residues. The CDR3 sequence is CASSPRDRSYEQYV. For the CDR3, the DNA is TGTGCCAGCAGCCCCCGAGACAGGAGCTACGAGCAGTACGTC.

This clonotype was counted many times. The rearrangement joins TRBV6-1 to TRBJ2-5; TRBD1 aligns across 7 bases. The CDR3 extends over 14 amino acids. The junction had 5 bases not matched to a gene; V was cut back by 6 bases and J by 1 base. Germline CDR1 reads MNHNS; CDR2 reads SASEGT. CDR3 DNA sequence: TGTGCCAGCAGGGATTCAGGGGGCCAAGAGACCCAGTACTTC. This gives the protein CASRDSGGQETQYF.

This clonotype has ten or more counts. V gene TRBV12-3 or TRBV12-4 combines with J gene TRBJ2-3; D possibly corresponds to TRBD2 (6 bases). The CDR3 is 12 amino acids. Trimming took 9 bases from V and 2 from J, leaving 9 bases between them. The CDR3 DNA reads TGTGCCAGTTCGGACTACACAGATACGCAGTATTTT. Translating gives CASSDYTDTQYF.

The chain employs TRBV7-2 and TRBJ2-5; 9 nucleotides agree with TRBD2. Trimming removed 6 bases from V and 2 bases from J; junction bases left unmatched: 4. The germline V gene encodes CDR1 SGHTA and CDR2 FQGNSA. CDR3 length equals 14 residues. The CDR3 is CASRWAGGQETQYF. CDR3 coding DNA: TGTGCCAGCAGGTGGGCGGGAGGGCAAGAGACCCAGTACTTC.

V usage is TRBV6-2 or TRBV6-3 and J usage is TRBJ2-1; D ambiguous. Trimming removed 10 bases at V and 6 bases at J, with 13 bases between. The CDR3 runs to 12 residues. The germline CDR1 and CDR2 sequences are MNHEY and SVGEGT. The CDR3 sequence: CANPTSCNEQFF. The CDR3 DNA is TGTGCCAACCCAACTTCGTGCAATGAGCAGTTCTTC.

This sequence joins TRBV6-5 and TRBJ2-5; maybe TRBD1 (5 bases). Trimming cost V 0 bases and J 2 bases, with 10 bases left between them. CDR3 length: 15 amino acids. The germline gives CDR1 MNHEY, CDR2 SVGAGI. CDR3 DNA sequence: TGTGCCAGCAGTTACTCGGGGCTGGAGCAAGAGACCCAGTACTTC. Its translation: CASSYSGLEQETQYF.

This sequence joins TRBV19 and TRBJ2-7; no clear D. Germline CDR1 reads LNHDA; CDR2 reads SQIVND (reference sequence). This CDR3 region has 13 residues. V was trimmed by 4 bases and J by 3 bases, leaving 10 bases between them. The CDR3 nucleotides are TGTGCCAGTAGTACCGGACCCTTCTACGAGCAGTACTTC. The encoded protein is CASSTGPFYEQYF.

V is TRBV12-3 or TRBV12-4 and J is TRBJ1-6, with D unclear. With 1 base removed from V and 9 bases from J, the gap between germline ends came to 10 bases. The CDR3 has 14 amino acids. In DNA form, the CDR3 reads TGTGCCAGCAGTTTAGAGGGAGAAGGTTCACCCCTCCACTTT. Amino acids: CASSLEGEGSPLHF.

The sample holds many counts of this clonotype. The V gene is TRBV7-8, the J gene TRBJ2-5; 9 bases map to TRBD1. V shed 1 base, J shed 2 bases, and the junction held 5 bases outside the gene matches. The germline V gene has CDR1 SGHVS and CDR2 FQNEAQ. The CDR3 consists of 16 residues. CDR3: CASSLEGGTGQETQYF. The CDR3 bases are TGTGCCAGCAGCTTAGAAGGGGGGACAGGGCAAGAGACCCAGTACTTC.

The rearrangement joins TRBV6-4 to TRBJ2-1; TRBD2 matches at 7 bases. CDR3 length: 16 residues. V trimming: 0 bases; J trimming: 6 bases; junction bases outside the gene matches: 8. Germline-derived CDR1 and CDR2 are MRHNA and SNTAGT. The CDR3 is CASSDSQGGVPNEQFF. CDR3 DNA: TGTGCCAGCAGTGACTCTCAGGGAGGGGTTCCCAATGAGCAGTTCTTC.

This clonotype was seen more than once but under ten times. The V and J genes are TRBV20-1 and TRBJ2-3; no definite D call. Germline CDR1 is DFQATT and CDR2 is SNEGSKA (reference sequence). This CDR3 spans 15 amino acids. Trimming took off 5 bases at V and 2 bases at J, with 17 bases between the two ends. Here the CDR3 DNA reads TGCAGTGCTCCCTTGGGTAGGGTTAACACAGATACGCAGTATTTT. Residues: CSAPLGRVNTDTQYF.

This clonotype was recorded a few times. V gene TRBV28 combines with J gene TRBJ2-7, with TRBD2 matching over 10 bases. V shed 7 bases, J shed 4 bases, and the junction held 7 bases outside the gene matches. The length of the CDR3 is 14 residues. Germline V lookup: CDR1 MDHEN, CDR2 SYDVKM. The CDR3 loop reads CASTLAGGGYEQYF. CDR3 nucleotide sequence: TGTGCCAGCACATTAGCGGGAGGAGGTTACGAGCAGTACTTC.

This chain joins TRBV20-1 and TRBJ2-2; D is unresolved. The V end was cut by 6 bases, the J end by 7 bases, with 18 bases between. Germline CDR1 DFQATT, CDR2 SNEGSKA (reference sequence). The CDR3 totals 14 residues. The CDR3 is CSARRTEPLGELFF. In DNA, the CDR3 is TGCAGTGCCCGACGTACAGAGCCCCTCGGGGAGCTGTTTTTT.

This clonotype was detected ten times or more. In DNA, the CDR3 is TGCAGTGCCCGGACTAGGGGGATCGCCGGGGAGCTGTTTTTT. Translated, it gives CSARTRGIAGELFF. The chain carries TRBV20-1 and TRBJ2-2; a weak D match, TRBD2 (7 bases). This CDR3 comprises 14 residues. Deletions cut 6 bases from V and 6 bases from J, with 17 bases between. Germline loops: CDR1 DFQATT, CDR2 SNEGSKA (reference sequence).